This T cell receptor (beta chain) was retrieved from a study of human T cells and chemical hapten exposure. As for time point: patch test 1, 2 weeks after DPC sensitization. As to treatment: therapeutic diphenylcyclopropenone sensitization with weekly scalp DPC. TCRdb fed the RACE reads into MiXCR, producing one record per CDR3 protein. The repertoire holds 300,000 to 450,000 distinct CDR3 sequences, with roughly 4.8% as singletons. Study-level findings and limits: No change in TCRs above 1 in 1000 frequency was produced by DPC sensitization.

This clonotype was detected many times. Antigen specificity is unknown. The TCR originated in a woman aged 45-65 years with alopecia areata. Some clones in this sample may be carry-over from other donors' samples. Sequenced material: whole blood, taken in connection with sensitization to the hapten diphenylcyclopropenone (DPC).

CDR3 protein: CAISTTTGGNEQYF. The CDR3 nucleotides read TGTGCCATCAGTACCACGACAGGGGGCAACGAGCAGTACTTC. This chain connects TRBV10-3 to TRBJ2-7; 10 nucleotides match TRBD1. Germline loops: CDR1 ENHRY, CDR2 SYGVKD. The CDR3 has 14 residues. The V segment lost 5 bases and the J segment 5 bases; nucleotides outside the gene matches: 6.